The 32 T cell receptor beta chains below come from one sample, sequenced in a study of PD-L1 blockade in urothelial cancer. Measured with immunoSEQ multiplex PCR; TCRdb has only the in-frame clones, and not every one. The sample lists roughly 36,000 clones; around 88% were seen once. Sequencing was performed on PBMCs, taken around atezolizumab (anti-PD-L1) treatment. The source is a man in his 60s with urothelial cancer.

DNA of the CDR3: TGCACCAGCAGCCCCCGAGGGGGCTTTAACTATGGCTACACCTTC. Encoded protein: CTSSPRGGFNYGYTF. The rearrangement joins TRBV1 to TRBJ1-2; the table's D call of TRBD1 was not tested on the DNA. TRBV1 is a listed pseudogene. This CDR3 is built from 15 residues.

The chain uses TRBV28 and TRBJ1-1; D is uncertain. Germline V gene data show CDR1 as MDHEN and CDR2 as SYDVKM. Trimming removed 2 bases from V and 5 bases from J, with 9 bases in between. The CDR3 covers 13 residues. The CDR3 region has the DNA TGTGCCAGCAGTTTAGGTGGGCATACTGAAGCTTTCTTT. Amino acids: CASSLGGHTEAFF.

CDR3 amino acids: CASTHREGGYGYTF. The CDR3 DNA is TGTGCCAGCACCCATAGGGAGGGCGGCTATGGCTACACCTTC. The chain couples TRBV6-5 to TRBJ1-2, with D unresolved. CDR3 size: 14 residues. Germline loops: CDR1 MNHEY, CDR2 SVGAGI. V lost 7 bases to trimming and J lost 4 bases, with 16 bases between them.

The chain has TRBV9 and TRBJ2-1, with 14 bases fitting TRBD2. Germline CDR1 SGDLS, CDR2 YYNGEE. The CDR3 contains 16 residues. With 4 bases clipped from V and 9 bases from J, the junction kept 9 bases outside the gene matches. The CDR3 region is CASSPSGTSGSSEQFF. The DNA of the CDR3 is TGTGCCAGCAGCCCTTCCGGGACTAGCGGGAGCAGTGAGCAGTTCTTC.

This sequence joins TRBV6-1 and TRBJ2-7; TRBD2 is a possible D gene (5 bases). Trimming removed 6 bases from V and 2 bases from J, with 17 bases in between. This CDR3 contains 15 residues. Looked up from germline, CDR1 is MNHNS and CDR2 is SASEGT. CDR3 sequence (DNA): TGTGCCAGCAGCGACTTTCCGGGGTCCCCCTACGAGCAGTACTTC. It encodes CASSDFPGSPYEQYF.

V and J are TRBV5-1 and TRBJ2-1; perhaps TRBD2 as D (6 bases). Germline V gene lookup returns CDR1 SGHRS and CDR2 YFSETQ. The CDR3 runs to 14 residues. V was cut by 0 bases and J by 9 bases, with 13 bases left in between. CDR3 sequence (DNA): TGCGCCAGCAGCTTGGATCGCGGGAAAGGTGAGCAGTTCTTC. Protein: CASSLDRGKGEQFF.

This clone was counted only a few times. V gene TRBV7-9 combines with J gene TRBJ1-2; TRBD1 matches 10 bases. V lost 5 bases and J lost 3; bases outside the gene matches: 15. This CDR3 contains 18 residues. Germline CDR1 is SEHNR and CDR2 is FQNEAQ (reference sequence). The CDR3 protein is CASSATGTGEGVDYGYTF. CDR3 coding DNA: TGTGCCAGCAGCGCCACCGGGACAGGGGAGGGAGTGGACTATGGCTACACCTTC.

The chain couples TRBV5-4 to TRBJ2-7, with a possible D match to TRBD1 (5 bases). With 4 bases removed from V and 0 bases from J, the gap between germline ends came to 14 bases. CDR1 is SGHNT and CDR2 is YYREEE in the germline V gene (reference sequence). This CDR3 is 15 amino acids long. The CDR3 bases are TGTGCCAGCAGCCCCGAGACAGAGAGCTCCTACGAGCAGTACTTC. Protein product: CASSPETESSYEQYF.

This chain uses TRBV18 with TRBJ1-1; D not certain. Germline V gene lookup returns CDR1 KGHSH and CDR2 LQKENI. This CDR3 has 15 amino acids. The V end lost 3 bases, the J end lost 0 bases, and 11 bases lay between the germline ends. The CDR3 protein is CASSPLPGLNTEAFF. The CDR3 nucleotides read TGTGCCAGCTCACCCCTTCCAGGTCTGAACACTGAAGCTTTCTTT.

The V gene is TRBV10-3, the J gene TRBJ2-7; 8 positions match TRBD1. The CDR3 consists of 13 residues. Trimming at V came to 3 bases and at J to 3 bases, leaving 1 base not matched to a gene. Germline assignment: CDR1 ENHRY and CDR2 SYGVKD. CDR3 region: CAISEQGGYEQYF. The CDR3 DNA follows: TGTGCCATCAGTGAACAGGGGGGCTACGAGCAGTACTTC.

The chain carries TRBV30 and TRBJ2-3; 8 nucleotides line up with TRBD2. CDR1 is GTSNPN, CDR2 SVGIG, per germline (reference sequence). Trimming cost V 2 bases and J 6 bases; bases outside gene matches: 4. CDR3 length equals 13 residues. CDR3 coding DNA: TGTGCCTGGAGTTCTAGCGGGTTGGATACGCAGTATTTT. Protein: CAWSSSGLDTQYF.

CDR3 sequence reads: CASSLVFGQGIDEQFF. The CDR3 DNA reads as TGTGCCAGCAGCTTAGTTTTTGGGCAGGGGATCGATGAGCAGTTCTTC. The rearrangement uses TRBV13 and TRBJ2-1, with D possibly matching TRBD1 (6 bases). V was cut by 1 base and J by 8 bases, with 18 bases left in between. The CDR3 spans 16 residues. CDR1 and CDR2 (germline): PRHDT, FYEKMQ (reference sequence). The whole variable domain, filled in from reference TRBV13 and TRBJ2-1, reads AAGVIQSPRHLIKEKRETATLKCYPIPRHDTVYWYQQGPGQDPQFLISFYEKMQSDKGSIPDRFSAQQFSDYHSELNMSSLELGDSALYFCASSLVFGQGIDEQFFGPGTRLTVL.

This chain connects TRBV11-2 to TRBJ1-4; 7 bases map to TRBD1. The CDR3 is 12 residues long. The germline gives CDR1 SGHAT, CDR2 FQNNGV. V shed 5 bases and J 14 bases; nucleotides not matched to a gene: 8. Here the CDR3 DNA reads TGTGCCAGCAGCCCCGACCGGACAGGTCTGTTTTTT. As protein: CASSPDRTGLFF.

The rearrangement joins TRBV6-1 to TRBJ1-5, with a tentative D call TRBD1 (5 bases). Trimming took off 3 bases at V and 1 base at J, with 16 bases between the two ends. There are 17 residues in the CDR3. CDR1 and CDR2 from the germline V gene are MNHNS and SASEGT. The CDR3 coding sequence is TGTGCCAGCAGTGACCCCAGGAGGGGAGGAAGCAATCAGCCCCAGCATTTT. Encoded protein: CASSDPRRGGSNQPQHF.

Here the CDR3 reads CASSGTLQETQYF. The CDR3 coding sequence is TGTGCCAGCAGTGGGACACTACAAGAGACCCAGTACTTC. This chain joins TRBV2 and TRBJ2-5; maybe TRBD1 (5 bases). Deletions cut 4 bases from V and 2 bases from J, with 8 bases between. The CDR3 is 13 amino acids. Germline values: CDR1 SNHLY, CDR2 FYNNEI.

The V gene is TRBV6-5, the J gene TRBJ2-7; no clear D. The germline V gene has CDR1 MNHEY and CDR2 SVGAGI. Trimming left V 2 bases short and J 5 bases short, with 4 bases between. The CDR3 covers 11 residues. In nucleotides, the CDR3 is TGTGCCAGCAGTTACGTAAACGAGCAGTACTTC. This sequence encodes CASSYVNEQYF.

For the CDR3, the DNA is TGTGCCAGCCGGAGGGGTCAAGAGACCCAGTACTTC. Its translation: CASRRGQETQYF. The chain couples TRBV11-2 to TRBJ2-5, with D possibly matching TRBD2 (6 bases). V was shortened by 8 bases and J by 2 bases, with 9 bases between the two germline ends. Germline V CDR1 and CDR2: SGHAT, FQNNGV. The CDR3 loop spans 12 amino acids. Based on the CDR3 plus reference TRBV11-2 and TRBJ2-5, the full variable domain is EAGVAQSPRYKIIEKRQSVAFWCNPISGHATLYWYQQILGQGPKLLIQFQNNGVVDDSQLPKDRFSAERLKGVDSTLKIQPAKLEDSAVYLCASRRGQETQYFGPGTRLLVL.

V gene TRBV12-5 combines with J gene TRBJ2-1; the match to TRBD1 covers 8 bases. Germline loops: CDR1 LGHNT, CDR2 FRNRAP. J lost 1 base, V lost 6 bases, and 5 bases had no gene match. The CDR3 has 15 residues. CDR3 in DNA: TGTGCTAGTGGCCCGACAGGGGAATCCTACAATGAGCAGTTCTTC. This gives the protein CASGPTGESYNEQFF.

The rearrangement joins TRBV6-6 to TRBJ2-5; TRBD2 aligns across 7 bases. Unmatched junction bases numbered 15, after V lost 6 bases and J lost 5 bases. This CDR3 contains 16 residues. Looked up from germline, CDR1 is MNHNY and CDR2 is SVGAGI (reference sequence). The CDR3 reads CASSSGSGGGVETQYF. CDR3 DNA sequence: TGTGCCAGCAGCTCCGGATCGGGCGGGGGTGTGGAGACCCAGTACTTC.

This chain uses TRBV2 with TRBJ1-1, with D possibly being TRBD1 (5 bases). V was clipped by 6 bases and J by 1 base, with 9 bases between them. Germline V CDR1 and CDR2: SNHLY, FYNNEI. There are 13 residues in the CDR3. The CDR3, as DNA: TGTGCCAGCAGGGTTGACAGGAACACTGAAGCTTTCTTT. Translated: CASRVDRNTEAFF.

This sequence joins TRBV27 and TRBJ2-7; 7 bases line up with TRBD1. Germline V lookup: CDR1 MNHEY, CDR2 SMNVEV (reference sequence). The CDR3 consists of 12 residues. J gave up 3 bases and V 10 bases, and 6 bases lay outside the gene matches. The CDR3 DNA reads TGTGCCATCAACAGGGGCGGCTACGAGCAGTACTTC. Encoded protein: CAINRGGYEQYF.

The CDR3 here is CASSQGTGADGEKLFF. The CDR3 DNA sequence: TGCGCCAGCAGCCAAGGGACCGGAGCGGATGGGGAAAAACTGTTTTTT. V gene TRBV4-3 combines with J gene TRBJ1-4; D remains unclear. The CDR3 totals 16 residues. V was clipped by 1 base and J by 8 bases, with 17 bases between them. Germline-derived CDR1 and CDR2 are LGHNA and YSLEER.

The chain combines TRBV28 with TRBJ1-4; 10 bases map to TRBD1. Trimming at V came to 3 bases and at J to 6 bases, leaving 1 base not matched to a gene. Germline CDR1 reads MDHEN; CDR2 reads SYDVKM. The CDR3 spans 14 residues. CDR3 sequence reads: CASSLTGGDEKLFF. The CDR3 nucleotides read TGTGCCAGCAGTTTGACAGGGGGCGATGAAAAACTGTTTTTT.

V is TRBV11-3 and J is TRBJ2-3; TRBD2 aligns across 11 bases. This CDR3 has 16 residues. Per germline, CDR1 SGHNT and CDR2 YENEEA. Trimming took 4 bases from V and 2 from J; bases not matched to a gene: 5. The CDR3 loop reads CASSWLAGGYTDTQYF. The CDR3 bases are TGTGCCAGCAGCTGGTTAGCGGGGGGGTACACAGATACGCAGTATTTT.

J is TRBJ2-2 and V is TRBV11-3, with D unclear. Germline CDR1 and CDR2: SGHNT and YENEEA. V was clipped by 0 bases and J by 6 bases, with 5 bases between them. CDR3 length equals 13 residues. The CDR3 region has the DNA TGTGCCAGCAGCTTAGACCCATCCGGGGAGCTGTTTTTT. It translates to CASSLDPSGELFF.

The chain couples TRBV18 to TRBJ1-4; D is unresolved. V lost 2 bases to trimming and J lost 6 bases, with 7 bases between them. This CDR3 region has 13 residues. The V gene's germline CDR1 is KGHSH and CDR2 LQKENI. The CDR3 reads CASSPSQDEKLFF. CDR3 in DNA: TGTGCCAGCTCACCATCGCAGGATGAAAAACTGTTTTTT.

This chain connects TRBV28 to TRBJ1-1; 8 bases map to TRBD1. V gave up 7 bases and J gave up 8 bases; unmatched junction bases: 9. Per the germline V gene, CDR1 is MDHEN and CDR2 is SYDVKM. The CDR3 spans 13 residues. DNA for the CDR3: TGTGCCAGCAACATAGTACAGGGGGGGGAAGCTTTCTTT. Protein: CASNIVQGGEAFF.

The chain combines TRBV10-3 with TRBJ1-1; 8 nucleotides match TRBD1. Germline V gene data show CDR1 as ENHRY and CDR2 as SYGVKD. J lost 1 base, V lost 3 bases, and 7 bases had no gene match. The CDR3 length is 16 residues. DNA for the CDR3: TGTGCCATCAGTGACCCGAACGGACAGGGGAACACTGAAGCTTTCTTT. Translated: CAISDPNGQGNTEAFF.

This rearrangement joins TRBV5-1 to TRBJ2-1; D may be TRBD2 (6 bases). Germline-derived CDR1 and CDR2 are SGHRS and YFSETQ. V was cut by 4 bases and J by 10 bases, with 21 bases left in between. The CDR3 has 15 residues. The DNA of the CDR3 is TGCGCCAGCAGCCCCAGCGGGCGAGGCTCGAGCGAGCAGTTCTTC. Translating gives CASSPSGRGSSEQFF.

The J gene is TRBJ2-7, the V gene TRBV19, with D possibly matching TRBD1 (5 bases). The CDR3 sequence is 14 residues long. The germline V gene encodes CDR1 LNHDA and CDR2 SQIVND (reference sequence). V lost 3 bases to trimming and J lost 5 bases, with 14 bases between them. DNA for the CDR3: TGTGCCAGTAGTATTAACACAGGTTCGGACGAGCAGTACTTC. Protein: CASSINTGSDEQYF.

V usage is TRBV11-3 and J usage is TRBJ2-3; 7 bases map to TRBD2. V lost 5 bases, J lost 2 bases, and 7 bases stayed unmatched. This CDR3 comprises 15 residues. Germline lookup yields CDR1 SGHNT and CDR2 YENEEA. CDR3 protein: CASSPSSGYTDTQYF. For the CDR3, the DNA is TGTGCCAGCAGCCCTTCTAGCGGATACACAGATACGCAGTATTTT. The entire variable domain, with the rest obtained from reference TRBV11-3 and TRBJ2-3, is as follows: EAGVVQSPRYKIIEKKQPVAFWCNPISGHNTLYWYLQNLGQGPELLIRYENEEAVDDSQLPKDRFSAERLKGVDSTLKIQPAELGDSAVYLCASSPSSGYTDTQYFGPGTRLTVL.

This clone appeared once. V usage is TRBV5-1 and J usage is TRBJ1-2; D is ambiguous. The CDR3 consists of 14 residues. Between the trimmed V and J ends, which lost 4 bases and 0 bases, there was a span of 10 bases. CDR1 and CDR2 from the germline V gene are SGHRS and YFSETQ. Here the CDR3 reads CASSPPVTNYGYTF. As DNA, the CDR3 is TGCGCCAGCAGCCCCCCCGTAACTAACTATGGCTACACCTTC.